This T cell receptor (beta chain) was sequenced for a study of T cell responses to AZD1222 COVID-19 vaccine. The table came from immunoSEQ multiplex PCR; TCRdb's copy has only in-frame clones and leaves some out. Of 100,000 to 150,000 clones detected, around nine tenths appear once; the ten largest clones hold roughly 5.4%. Material: peripheral blood, obtained on day 0 of AZD1222 vaccination. This receptor was obtained from an adult in good health.

The CDR3 sequence is CASGSDFNEKLFF. The CDR3 coding sequence is TGTGCTAGTGGTTCGGACTTCAATGAAAAACTGTTTTTT. V gene TRBV12-5 combines with J gene TRBJ1-4; no reliable D call. V lost 4 bases to trimming and J lost 5 bases, with 8 bases between them. Germline lookup yields CDR1 LGHNT and CDR2 FRNRAP. The CDR3 has 13 amino acids.